A single sample gave rise to the 14 T cell receptor beta chains below, sequenced in a study of T-cell reconstitution after alpha-beta-depleted transplantation in children. Researchers prepared the TCRbeta library using unique molecular identifiers, the study reports. TCRdb re-called the PCR reads with MiXCR, one entry per CDR3 protein. Here the sample spans 500,000 to 650,000 distinct CDR3 sequences, more than 9.5% being singletons. Sequencing used PBMCs, mostly from graft donor cells, obtained 180 days after TCRalphabeta/CD19-depleted stem cell transplant. The receptor set was obtained from a female patient aged 2-10 years who had a stem cell transplant for aplastic anemia, so the T cells may come from the graft donor.

This clonotype was detected ten times or more. This chain connects TRBV5-1 to TRBJ1-1; 9 positions agree with TRBD1. This CDR3 is 17 amino acids long. The V and J ends lost 0 bases and 0 bases, in that order; junction bases with no gene match: 6. Germline lookup yields CDR1 SGHRS and CDR2 YFSETQ. The DNA for the CDR3 is TGCGCCAGCAGCTTGGCCGTAACAGGGGGCATGAACACTGAAGCTTTCTTT. It yields the protein CASSLAVTGGMNTEAFF. Filled out from reference TRBV5-1 and TRBJ1-1, the complete variable domain reads KAGVTQTPRYLIKTRGQQVTLSCSPISGHRSVSWYQQTPGQGLQFLFEYFSETQRNKGNFPGRFSGRQFSNSRSEMNVSTLELGDSALYLCASSLAVTGGMNTEAFFGQGTRLTVV.

This chain links TRBV30 with TRBJ1-3; D is unclear. Trimming removed 0 bases at V and 7 bases at J, with 13 bases between. The CDR3 totals 14 residues. The germline CDR1 and CDR2 sequences are GTSNPN and SVGIG (reference sequence). The CDR3 DNA is TGTGCCTGGAGTGTAGCAGGCCACCTGAACACCATATATTTT. Translation gives CAWSVAGHLNTIYF. The full variable domain, its missing parts supplied by reference TRBV30 and TRBJ1-3, is SQTIHQWPATLVQPVGSPLSLECTVEGTSNPNLYWYRQAAGRGLQLLFYSVGIGQISSEVPQNLSASRPQDRQFILSSKKLLLSDSGFYLCAWSVAGHLNTIYFGEGSWLTVV.

This clonotype was counted only a few times. J is TRBJ1-3 and V is TRBV7-9; no definite D call. Trimming took off 1 base at V and 0 bases at J, with 10 bases between the two ends. The V gene's germline CDR1 is SEHNR and CDR2 FQNEAQ (reference sequence). The CDR3 is 16 amino acids. The CDR3 protein is CASSLGRQNSGNTIYF. The DNA of the CDR3 is TGTGCCAGCAGCTTAGGTCGACAAAACTCTGGAAACACCATATATTTT.

This clonotype was counted only a few times. The rearrangement uses TRBV7-2 and TRBJ2-5; D remains unclear. The V and J ends lost 5 bases and 0 bases respectively, with 10 bases between them. The CDR3 is 14 residues long. Per germline, CDR1 SGHTA and CDR2 FQGNSA. The CDR3 sequence: CASSLRRDQETQYF. The CDR3 nucleotides read TGTGCCAGCAGCCTTCGCCGGGACCAAGAGACCCAGTACTTC.

The V call is TRBV2, the J call TRBJ2-5; D might be TRBD1 or TRBD2, each matching 6 bases. Germline values: CDR1 SNHLY, CDR2 FYNNEI. The CDR3 sequence is 12 residues long. Trimming pared 8 bases from V and 6 bases from J, leaving 13 bases between. The CDR3 DNA is TGTGCCAGCCATGTAGGGGGGAAGACCCAGTACTTC. Its translation: CASHVGGKTQYF.

This clonotype was seen only a few times. This chain uses TRBV28 with TRBJ2-5, with 12 bases aligning to TRBD1. The CDR3 loop spans 17 amino acids. The V gene end was trimmed by 2 bases and the J gene end by 5 bases; junction bases not matched to a gene: 9. Germline values: CDR1 MDHEN, CDR2 SYDVKM. CDR3 DNA: TGTGCCAGCAGTTTACCTTACCCCGGGACAGGGGGCGAGACCCAGTACTTC. Residues: CASSLPYPGTGGETQYF.

This clonotype was picked up many times. The gene calls are TRBV20-1 and TRBJ2-2, with unresolved D. The germline CDR1 and CDR2 sequences are DFQATT and SNEGSKA (reference sequence). The CDR3 contains 12 residues. The germline V and J ends were trimmed by 6 bases and 2 bases, with 7 bases remaining between them. CDR3 DNA: TGCAGTGCGGACGCCAACACCGGGGAGCTGTTTTTT. Its translation is CSADANTGELFF.

This chain's CDR3 is CASSDSGSSYEQYF. CDR3 coding DNA: TGTGCCAGCAGCGACAGCGGGAGCTCCTACGAGCAGTACTTC. The gene calls are TRBV7-3 and TRBJ2-7, with 8 bases lining up with TRBD2. The CDR3 runs 14 residues. Germline CDR1 reads SGHTA; CDR2 reads FQGTGA. The V gene end was trimmed by 5 bases and the J gene end by 0 bases; junction bases not matched to a gene: 3.

V is TRBV10-3 and J is TRBJ2-3; D might be TRBD1 (5 bases). The length of the CDR3 is 17 residues. Trimming stripped 0 bases from V and 0 bases from J, with 13 bases between. Germline V gene sequence: CDR1 ENHRY, CDR2 SYGVKD. The CDR3 nucleotides read TGTGCCATCAGTGAGTCACAGGAGACCCTTAGCACAGATACGCAGTATTTT. Translated: CAISESQETLSTDTQYF.

This clonotype has ten or more counts. The chain combines TRBV25-1 with TRBJ2-5; a possible D gene is TRBD2 (6 bases). This CDR3 comprises 14 residues. The germline V gene encodes CDR1 MGHDK and CDR2 SYGVNS. V was cut by 3 bases and J by 4 bases, with 12 bases left in between. Here the CDR3 DNA reads TGTGCCAGCAGTGAGGCGGGACGGCCAGAGACCCAGTACTTC. It codes for CASSEAGRPETQYF.

Many counts were recorded for this clonotype. Here the CDR3 reads CASSLGRQGEQYV. In DNA form, the CDR3 reads TGTGCCAGCAGTTTGGGACGGCAGGGCGAGCAGTACGTC. The gene calls are TRBV12-3 or TRBV12-4 and TRBJ2-7, with D perhaps TRBD1 or TRBD2 (5 bases each). The CDR3 runs 13 residues. V shed 3 bases and J shed 6 bases, with 12 bases lying between them.

The V gene is TRBV5-5, the J gene TRBJ1-1; TRBD1 might be the D (6 bases). V lost 6 bases and J lost 7, with 13 bases in between. CDR3 length: 12 amino acids. CDR1 and CDR2 (germline): SGHKS, YYEKEE (reference sequence). The CDR3 DNA reads TGTGCCAGCAACTGGGGGGCGGATGAAGCTTTCTTT. Protein product: CASNWGADEAFF.

This clonotype was found a few times. The chain employs TRBV15 and TRBJ2-7; a possible D gene is TRBD2 (5 bases). Germline V CDR1 and CDR2: LNHNV, YYDKDF (reference sequence). Trimming shortened V by 0 bases and J by 2 bases, and 11 bases separated the two germline ends. The CDR3 sequence is 15 residues long. The chain's CDR3 is CATSRDSLAPYEQYV. CDR3 DNA: TGTGCCACCAGCAGAGATTCCCTAGCCCCCTACGAGCAGTACGTC.

The CDR3 coding sequence is TGTGCCATCAGCCCCACAGGGAGAGTCGATCAGCCCCAGCATTTT. Translation gives CAISPTGRVDQPQHF. The chain is built from TRBV10-3 and TRBJ1-5; maybe TRBD1 (6 bases). This CDR3 has 15 amino acids. The V and J ends lost 6 bases and 5 bases respectively, with 17 bases between them. CDR1 is ENHRY, CDR2 SYGVKD, per germline.